This record covers a single TCR beta chain. What antigen it recognizes has not been identified. Per-base qualities were not stored, and no clone one base away is much larger. The entry originates in a study of cytomegalovirus exposure and HLA in healthy donors (dated by TCRdb to the late 2010s). For the wider study: According to an earlier analysis of several hundred of the donors, about 170 million T cells yielded roughly 110 million unique TCR beta sequences and approximately 300 Gb of sequence data. Using immunosequencing, the study profiled T cell repertoires from around 670 subjects and related those repertoires to cytomegalovirus serostatus. Roughly 300 gigabases of sequencing data and tens of millions of unique TCR sequences were included in an early release covering several hundred HLA-typed donors. Donor age, sex, ethnicity and CMV serostatus were collected together with the repertoire data. HLA typing covered class I and class II loci at four-digit resolution. Because of strong linkage in the cohort, 5 or 6 DR-DQ haplotypes were treated as single units for association and clustering. The later analysis used no new phenotypic data to find candidate immune exposures, relying instead on TCR beta sequences and their occurrence across donors. To decide whether each TCR beta V gene segment behaved as functional or pseudogenic, an earlier analysis of some 540 of the donors relied on high-throughput TCR beta sequencing. In a later genetic analysis, genome-wide SNP genotypes for about 65% of the roughly 670 donors were used, and that subset was treated as a discovery cohort. All discovery cohort repertoires had been generated on a single sequencing platform. The study aimed to test whether cataloging public T cell receptors could reveal signatures of past pathogen exposure. The number of typed donors differed by locus: 629-630 for A, B, C, DRB1 and DQB1; roughly 510 for DQA1; around 610 for DPA1; and 450 to 480 for DPB1. To study patterns of TCR occurrence, a later analysis re-analyzed previously published TCR beta repertoires from 600 to 750 donors and added high-resolution HLA genotyping. Of the approximately 400 genotyped donors, over 70% fell in the genetic ancestry cluster associated with self-reported Caucasian donors. To predict cytomegalovirus infection status, the study brought together high-throughput TCR immunosequencing, statistical association of individual TCRs with disease status, and machine learning. Across approximately 400 genotyped donors of the cohort, an average of roughly 200,000 unique TCR beta nucleotide sequences per donor were sequenced, and approximately 17% of those sequences were non-productive. Besides the first cohort of hundreds of subjects, a separate validation cohort made up of 120 different subjects was used. Broader findings and caveats from the paper: Because HLA typing was missing for some donors at each locus, association tests included only the typed subset. According to a later analysis, TCR association rates differed among HLA loci, with DRB1 alleles showing the most associated TCRs and HLA-C alleles showing the fewest. A later genetic analysis reported fewer N-insertions in productive TCRs among donors in an Asian-associated ancestry cluster than the approximately 670-donor mean. Across donors, most TCR sequences were observed very rarely, whereas some public TCRs were present in many individuals. Linkage disequilibrium might explain the correlated functional status among segregating V segments, but an unknown experimental factor could not be excluded. Sequencing depth was assumed to be roughly uniform across donors in the presence/absence analyses, though that assumption may not hold. A further reported finding was that TCR beta sequences accurately predicted the HLA-A and HLA-B alleles for most subjects in the first cohort. In an earlier analysis of a few hundred of the donors, most TCR beta V segments were observed in productive rearrangements about 90% or about 30% of the time, broadly matching IMGT annotations. At a false discovery rate of 0.05, a later analysis linked 16,951 TCR beta sequences to specific HLA alleles. Some IMGT-functional V segments, including TRBV6-2 and TRBV6-3, could not be told apart with the 87-base-pair reads, so those segments were excluded. A later analysis reported that several top co-occurrence clusters appeared linked to parvovirus B19, influenza, CMV and Epstein-Barr virus. A group of highly shared sequence variants was considered likely to be a technical artifact of the sequencing pipeline. When HLA alleles, especially DR and DQ, strongly co-occurred, TCR associations were difficult to assign to individual alleles. A few of the identified cytomegalovirus-associated TCR beta chains were confirmed in vitro to be specific for cytomegalovirus antigens. The authors suggested that the approach could potentially be extended to other disease states and immunological phenotypes. The classifier was reported to diagnose cytomegalovirus status with high specificity and sensitivity in both the original cohort and the validation cohort. Only TCR beta chains were sequenced in this cohort, and the absence of alpha or paired-chain data limited detectable features. Seventeen rarely observed V segments, including chromosome 9 orphons, were excluded from the earlier analysis of approximately 500 of the donors because counts were too low. In a later analysis, HLA-associated TCR beta chains showed more clonal expansion and lower generation probabilities than non-associated chains that were equally common. The study gave a list of 150 to 200 TCR beta chains associated with cytomegalovirus. According to a later analysis, most CMV-associated TCR beta chains appeared to be HLA-restricted, and the HLA associations seemed to be driven largely by CMV exposure. Immune exposure information for the cohort was limited to CMV serostatus. A later genetic analysis associated a missense DCLRE1C variant with V-gene and J-gene trimming of TCR beta chains, and an independent cohort replicated the association.

V trim: 4 bases; J trim: 10 bases; unmatched bases: 13. From the cysteine through the phenylalanine, the CDR3 covers 15 amino acids. Only CDR3 DNA remains: 45 bases, in frame from the first base. The CDR1 and CDR2 encoded by the germline V gene are SGHRS and YFSETQ. In total, about 650 healthy bone marrow donors made up the cohort. All cohort members were sampled while nominally healthy, although unrecorded immune exposures were likely present. CMV serostatus was recorded as positive for almost 300 and negative for about 50% of the 666 cohort members, whereas no CMV serostatus was recorded for the donor in question. A peripheral blood sample was provided by each donor, and peripheral blood mononuclear cells were used for TCR beta sequencing. The Qiagen DNeasy Blood Extraction Kit was used to extract genomic DNA from the blood cell samples. Library generation was performed with the immunoSEQ multiplex PCR assay. For the multiplex PCR, a mixture combining 60 forward primers for TCR Vbeta segments and 13 reverse primers for TCR Jbeta segments was used. The CDR3 region of rearranged TCR beta genes was amplified from genomic DNA with a multiplex PCR assay. The amplified TCR beta libraries were sequenced on the Illumina HiSeq System as 87-base-pair reads. The original methods were these. A later analysis counted tens of millions of unique TCR beta chains across the 650 to 800 repertoires, and some 11 million of these chains were shared by at least two donors. A nearest-neighbor algorithm error-corrected the raw reads and collapsed the reads into unique sequences, merging closely related sequences to remove PCR and sequencing errors. To assign V, D and J gene segments, CDR3 sequences were aligned to IMGT reference sequences. Each retained sequence needed at least a six-nucleotide match to both a V gene segment and a J gene segment. A rearrangement was called productive if the CDR3 had no stop codons and remained in frame with V and J, and every other rearrangement was called non-productive. CDR3 was defined by IMGT convention, running from the second conserved V-encoded cysteine to the conserved J-encoded phenylalanine. The earlier analysis of some 550 of the donors excluded any sequence lacking an unambiguous match to a single V gene segment. An earlier analysis of 587 of the donors classified V segments as functional when productive rearrangements were above 56.7% and as segregating when the standard deviation between donors was above 5%. A statistical classification framework was built for diagnosing cytomegalovirus status from the catalog of TCR beta chain sequences. In a later analysis, V and J genes were assigned by comparing TCR nucleotide sequences against IMGT/GENE-DB human TR gene sequences. Using the TCRdist pipeline, a later analysis assigned CDR3 sequences along with most-parsimonious VDJ recombination scenarios. In a later analysis, every TCR beta chain was defined by the combination of its CDR3 amino acid sequence and its V-gene family, and reads without a unique V-gene family were dropped. A later analysis removed 600 or so highly shared, low-generation-probability nucleotide sequences to deal with suspected cross-contamination and a sequencing artifact. A later analysis calculated a clonal expansion index for each public chain from normalized within-repertoire ranks of inferred template counts. In a later analysis, generation probabilities were computed using a VDJ recombination model fitted to out-of-frame rearrangements, and the results were checked against IGoR. Hypergeometric tests were used in a later analysis to score TCR-TCR, TCR-HLA and TCR-CMV co-occurrence, with a repertoire-size bias correction applied to the TCR pairs. To estimate false discovery rates, a later analysis permuted the HLA or CMV assignments 20 times. A later analysis grouped co-occurring TCRs with DBSCAN, adding TCRdist sequence similarity when clustering within HLA-allele-positive subsets. Co-occurrence clustering excluded repertoires with fewer than 30,000 or more than 120,000 public chains, plus five with anomalous nucleotide sharing. The clones in this table, taken by TCRdb from immuneACCESS, are in-frame only. Not every clone is retained; where verified, under half of the shortfall comes from an unresolved V gene, and the cause of the rest is unknown. The V and J calls and the clone size are those of that table, but D and trimming were determined from the DNA. This sample holds roughly 130,000 clones; around 73% were observed only once. Jointly, the top ten make up about 3.1% of the sample.

The sequence is built from TRBV5-1 and TRBJ2-3; 9 central bases correspond to TRBD1. This receptor was taken from a human donor in good health. Sequenced sample: PBMCs. The DNA reads as follows: TGCGCCAGCAGCAACCGGGACAGGGCCGATACATCGCAGTATTTT. Its translation reads: CASSNRDRADTSQYF.